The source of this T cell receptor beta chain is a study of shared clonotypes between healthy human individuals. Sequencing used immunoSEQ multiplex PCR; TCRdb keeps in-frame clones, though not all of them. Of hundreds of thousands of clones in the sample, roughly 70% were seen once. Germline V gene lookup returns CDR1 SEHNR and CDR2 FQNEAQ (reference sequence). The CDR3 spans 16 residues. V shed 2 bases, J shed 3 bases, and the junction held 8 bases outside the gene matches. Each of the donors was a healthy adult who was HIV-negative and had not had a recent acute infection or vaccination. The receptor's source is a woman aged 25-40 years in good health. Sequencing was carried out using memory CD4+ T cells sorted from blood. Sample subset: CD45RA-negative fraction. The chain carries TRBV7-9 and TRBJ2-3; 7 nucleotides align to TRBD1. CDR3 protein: CASSLYRGRGTDTQYF. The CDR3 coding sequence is TGTGCCAGCAGCTTATACAGAGGCAGGGGGACAGATACGCAGTATTTT.